This TCR beta chain appears in the sequencing data of a study of blood T cell repertoires in COVID-19. Authors' processing steps: Reference gene primer amplification gave nucleated cell count estimates. Sequencing used immunoSEQ multiplex PCR; TCRdb keeps in-frame clones, though not all of them. The D gene and trimming were derived from the DNA, and the V and J assignments and clone size from that table. The repertoire has about 240,000 clones, roughly 87% of them found once; the top ten carry 2.6%. The germline gives CDR1 SGHTA, CDR2 FQGNSA. The length of the CDR3 is 15 residues. The junction had 7 bases not matched to a gene; V was cut back by 1 base and J by 8 bases.

The source material was PBMCs or T cells enriched from blood (not recorded which). The clonotype comes from a woman aged 25 to 39 with acute COVID-19. The V call is TRBV7-2, the J call TRBJ2-3; 9 positions agree with TRBD2. The CDR3 DNA is TGTGCCAGCAGCTTAGAGGGTAGCGGGGGAGGTACGCAGTATTTT. This translates into CASSLEGSGGGTQYF.